This T cell receptor beta chain was documented in a study of chemoradiotherapy in HPV16-positive cancers. Study at large: A couple of HPV16-positive patients' cells yielded candidate HPV-specific clones and common motifs. Study results and limitations: Candidate HPV-specific clones and E7-related TCR motifs grew in tumor during treatment. Functional assays defining HPV-specific T cells used only a couple of HPV16-positive patients. HPV-responsive T-cell expansion during chemoradiotherapy was linked to improved recurrence-free survival in HPV16-positive patients.

The germline CDR1 and CDR2 sequences are SGHNT and YYREEE (reference sequence). The CDR3 is 15 residues long. V was pared by 2 bases and J by 6 bases, with 12 bases between. Concerning this clone: The antigen is not known.

The method was immunoSEQ multiplex PCR; TCRdb's version includes in-frame clones alone and lacks a portion of them. Of about 8,900 clones listed, about 85% are singletons. This sample comprised tumor tissue, obtained from a patient who underwent chemoradiotherapy. This clonotype was obtained from a human donor with HPV-associated anogenital cancer. This chain joins TRBV5-4 and TRBJ1-6, with D maybe TRBD1 (5 bases). CDR3 in DNA: TGTGCCAGCAGCTTCCGGGACGGCTCTAATTCACCCCTCCACTTT. Protein: CASSFRDGSNSPLHF.